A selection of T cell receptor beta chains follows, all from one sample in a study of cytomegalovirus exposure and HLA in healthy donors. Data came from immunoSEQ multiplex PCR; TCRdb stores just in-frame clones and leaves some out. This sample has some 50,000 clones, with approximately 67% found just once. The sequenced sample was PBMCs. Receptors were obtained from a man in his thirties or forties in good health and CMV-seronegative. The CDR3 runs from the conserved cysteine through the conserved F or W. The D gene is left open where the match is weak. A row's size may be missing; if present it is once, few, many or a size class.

DNA: TGTGCCTCGAAACGGGGAGGGGACGAGCAGTACTTC
CDR3: CASKRGGDEQYF
size: .
V: TRBV30
D: TRBD2
J: TRBJ2-7

DNA: TGTGCCAGCAGCTCGGGACAGAGTAGCAATCAGCCCCAGCATTTT
CDR3: CASSSGQSSNQPQHF
size: once
V: TRBV6-6
D: TRBD1
J: TRBJ1-5

DNA: TGTGCCAGCAGCTTAGCTTTAGCGGGAGGGGGTTTGTACAATGAGCAGTTCTTC
CDR3: CASSLALAGGGLYNEQFF
size: .
V: TRBV7-8
D: TRBD2
J: TRBJ2-1

DNA: TGTGCCAGCAGTTACTCTCCTAGCGGGAGTTTCGACGAGCAGTACTTC
CDR3: CASSYSPSGSFDEQYF
size: .
V: TRBV6-5
D: TRBD2
J: TRBJ2-7

DNA: TGCGCCAGCAGCCAAGGACAGGGCTCCTACGAGCAGTACTTC
CDR3: CASSQGQGSYEQYF
size: .
V: TRBV5-1
D: TRBD1
J: TRBJ2-7

DNA: TGCGCCAGCAGCTGGGGACAGGGAAGGACTGAAGCTTTCTTT
CDR3: CASSWGQGRTEAFF
size: few
V: TRBV5-1
D: TRBD1
J: TRBJ1-1

DNA: TGTGCCAGTAGTACCAGGGGACAGGCCGCCTACGAGCAGTACTTC
CDR3: CASSTRGQAAYEQYF
size: .
V: TRBV19
D: TRBD1
J: TRBJ2-7

DNA: TGTGCCAGCAGTCTACGACAGCCTTCTAATGAAAAACTGTTTTTT
CDR3: CASSLRQPSNEKLFF
size: few
V: TRBV6-1
D: .
J: TRBJ1-4

DNA: TGCGCCAGCAGCCAAGGAGCCCCCTACGAGCAGTACTTC
CDR3: CASSQGAPYEQYF
size: .
V: TRBV4-1
D: .
J: TRBJ2-7

DNA: TGTGCCAGCAGCCCCAGGGGAGGCACAGATACGCAGTATTTT
CDR3: CASSPRGGTDTQYF
size: .
V: TRBV5-4
D: .
J: TRBJ2-3

DNA: TGTGCCAGCAGCCAAACGGGACTAGCGGGAGGGATCGACGAGCAGTACTTC
CDR3: CASSQTGLAGGIDEQYF
size: .
V: TRBV14
D: TRBD2
J: TRBJ2-7

DNA: TGTGCCAGCAGCCAAGAGGACAGGTTGGGGGATGAAAAACTGTTTTTT
CDR3: CASSQEDRLGDEKLFF
size: few
V: TRBV4-2
D: TRBD1
J: TRBJ1-4

DNA: TGCGCCAGCAGCAGAACTAGACCCGGGGAGCTGTTTTTT
CDR3: CASSRTRPGELFF
size: few
V: TRBV5-1
D: .
J: TRBJ2-2

DNA: TGTGCCAGCACTCCGCTGGGCGACTATGGCTACACCTTC
CDR3: CASTPLGDYGYTF
size: .
V: TRBV2
D: .
J: TRBJ1-2

DNA: TGTGCCAGCTCACGGGGGCTGGATGGGGAGCAGTACTTC
CDR3: CASSRGLDGEQYF
size: few
V: TRBV18
D: .
J: TRBJ2-7

DNA: TGTGCCAGCTCACCATTACCGGGACAGGGAGTCTCTGGGGCCAACGTCCTGACTTTC
CDR3: CASSPLPGQGVSGANVLTF
size: few
V: TRBV18
D: TRBD1
J: TRBJ2-6

DNA: TGTGCCAGCAGTTTAGTTCTGGGACAGGGATACAATGAGCAGTTCTTC
CDR3: CASSLVLGQGYNEQFF
size: few
V: TRBV27
D: TRBD1
J: TRBJ2-1

DNA: TGTGCCAGCAGCCCCACTAGCGGGGGCTCCTACGAGCAGTACTTC
CDR3: CASSPTSGGSYEQYF
size: .
V: TRBV7-9
D: TRBD2
J: TRBJ2-7

DNA: TGTGCCAGCAGCACCGGACCGGGGGAGCAGTACTTC
CDR3: CASSTGPGEQYF
size: once
V: TRBV5-6
D: .
J: TRBJ2-7

DNA: TGCGCCAGCAGCTTGGCAGGGGGCCAAGAGACCCAGTACTTC
CDR3: CASSLAGGQETQYF
size: .
V: TRBV5-1
D: TRBD1
J: TRBJ2-5

DNA: TGTGCCACCAGCAAGAGAGGGACAGGTAAAGAGACCCAGTACTTC
CDR3: CATSKRGTGKETQYF
size: .
V: TRBV15
D: TRBD1
J: TRBJ2-5

DNA: TGCGCCAGCAGTTTTTTCGGGGAGGAGCAGTACTTC
CDR3: CASSFFGEEQYF
size: few
V: TRBV10-1
D: .
J: TRBJ2-7

DNA: TGCGCCAGCACGTATACCGCGGGACTCTTGGTTTACGAGCAGTACTTC
CDR3: CASTYTAGLLVYEQYF
size: .
V: TRBV5-1
D: .
J: TRBJ2-7

DNA: TGCGCCAGCAGCCACCTGGCTGGCAGGGCACCTGATACGCAGTATTTT
CDR3: CASSHLAGRAPDTQYF
size: .
V: TRBV5-1
D: .
J: TRBJ2-3

DNA: TGCGCCAGCAGCTTGGGTGGGACAGGGGTAGCTAACTATGGCTACACCTTC
CDR3: CASSLGGTGVANYGYTF
size: .
V: TRBV5-1
D: TRBD1
J: TRBJ1-2

DNA: TGCAGCGTAGCGGGAGGGCCGGAGACCCAGTACTTC
CDR3: CSVAGGPETQYF
size: once
V: TRBV29-1
D: TRBD2
J: TRBJ2-5

DNA: TGCGCCAGTGAAAAACAGGGCTACAATGAGCAGTTCTTC
CDR3: CASEKQGYNEQFF
size: .
V: TRBV10-2
D: .
J: TRBJ2-1

DNA: TGCGCCAGCAGCTTAGGGACTAGCGGCTCCTACGAGCAGTACTTC
CDR3: CASSLGTSGSYEQYF
size: .
V: TRBV5-1
D: TRBD2
J: TRBJ2-7

DNA: TGTGCCAGCAGCGGGACTTCCTACGAGCAGTACTTC
CDR3: CASSGTSYEQYF
size: .
V: TRBV6-1
D: .
J: TRBJ2-7

DNA: TGCGCCGGACGACTAGCGGGAGACGGGGAGCTGTTTTTT
CDR3: CAGRLAGDGELFF
size: .
V: TRBV10-2
D: TRBD2
J: TRBJ2-2

DNA: TGTGCCAGCAGTGAAATGATTGAGAATAGCAATCAGCCCCAGCATTTT
CDR3: CASSEMIENSNQPQHF
size: .
V: TRBV6-1
D: .
J: TRBJ1-5

DNA: TGCGCCAGCAGCTTGGGTCTACCCGAGCAGTACTTC
CDR3: CASSLGLPEQYF
size: .
V: TRBV5-1
D: .
J: TRBJ2-7

DNA: TGCGCCAGCAAAGAGGAGAGCTCCTACAATGAGCAGTTCTTC
CDR3: CASKEESSYNEQFF
size: few
V: TRBV5-1
D: .
J: TRBJ2-1

DNA: TGCGCCAGCAGCTTGGAACAGGGAGGCACAGATACGCAGTATTTT
CDR3: CASSLEQGGTDTQYF
size: .
V: TRBV5-1
D: .
J: TRBJ2-3

DNA: TGTGCCAGCAGCGGGGGGGCCAACAATGAGCAGTTCTTC
CDR3: CASSGGANNEQFF
size: .
V: TRBV7-9
D: .
J: TRBJ2-1

DNA: TGTGCCTCCTCTAGCGGGAGAAGCTCCTACGAGCAGTACTTC
CDR3: CASSSGRSSYEQYF
size: .
V: TRBV30
D: TRBD2
J: TRBJ2-7

DNA: TGTGCCAGCAGTGAGTTCGGGAGCACAGATACGCAGTATTTT
CDR3: CASSEFGSTDTQYF
size: .
V: TRBV6-4
D: .
J: TRBJ2-3